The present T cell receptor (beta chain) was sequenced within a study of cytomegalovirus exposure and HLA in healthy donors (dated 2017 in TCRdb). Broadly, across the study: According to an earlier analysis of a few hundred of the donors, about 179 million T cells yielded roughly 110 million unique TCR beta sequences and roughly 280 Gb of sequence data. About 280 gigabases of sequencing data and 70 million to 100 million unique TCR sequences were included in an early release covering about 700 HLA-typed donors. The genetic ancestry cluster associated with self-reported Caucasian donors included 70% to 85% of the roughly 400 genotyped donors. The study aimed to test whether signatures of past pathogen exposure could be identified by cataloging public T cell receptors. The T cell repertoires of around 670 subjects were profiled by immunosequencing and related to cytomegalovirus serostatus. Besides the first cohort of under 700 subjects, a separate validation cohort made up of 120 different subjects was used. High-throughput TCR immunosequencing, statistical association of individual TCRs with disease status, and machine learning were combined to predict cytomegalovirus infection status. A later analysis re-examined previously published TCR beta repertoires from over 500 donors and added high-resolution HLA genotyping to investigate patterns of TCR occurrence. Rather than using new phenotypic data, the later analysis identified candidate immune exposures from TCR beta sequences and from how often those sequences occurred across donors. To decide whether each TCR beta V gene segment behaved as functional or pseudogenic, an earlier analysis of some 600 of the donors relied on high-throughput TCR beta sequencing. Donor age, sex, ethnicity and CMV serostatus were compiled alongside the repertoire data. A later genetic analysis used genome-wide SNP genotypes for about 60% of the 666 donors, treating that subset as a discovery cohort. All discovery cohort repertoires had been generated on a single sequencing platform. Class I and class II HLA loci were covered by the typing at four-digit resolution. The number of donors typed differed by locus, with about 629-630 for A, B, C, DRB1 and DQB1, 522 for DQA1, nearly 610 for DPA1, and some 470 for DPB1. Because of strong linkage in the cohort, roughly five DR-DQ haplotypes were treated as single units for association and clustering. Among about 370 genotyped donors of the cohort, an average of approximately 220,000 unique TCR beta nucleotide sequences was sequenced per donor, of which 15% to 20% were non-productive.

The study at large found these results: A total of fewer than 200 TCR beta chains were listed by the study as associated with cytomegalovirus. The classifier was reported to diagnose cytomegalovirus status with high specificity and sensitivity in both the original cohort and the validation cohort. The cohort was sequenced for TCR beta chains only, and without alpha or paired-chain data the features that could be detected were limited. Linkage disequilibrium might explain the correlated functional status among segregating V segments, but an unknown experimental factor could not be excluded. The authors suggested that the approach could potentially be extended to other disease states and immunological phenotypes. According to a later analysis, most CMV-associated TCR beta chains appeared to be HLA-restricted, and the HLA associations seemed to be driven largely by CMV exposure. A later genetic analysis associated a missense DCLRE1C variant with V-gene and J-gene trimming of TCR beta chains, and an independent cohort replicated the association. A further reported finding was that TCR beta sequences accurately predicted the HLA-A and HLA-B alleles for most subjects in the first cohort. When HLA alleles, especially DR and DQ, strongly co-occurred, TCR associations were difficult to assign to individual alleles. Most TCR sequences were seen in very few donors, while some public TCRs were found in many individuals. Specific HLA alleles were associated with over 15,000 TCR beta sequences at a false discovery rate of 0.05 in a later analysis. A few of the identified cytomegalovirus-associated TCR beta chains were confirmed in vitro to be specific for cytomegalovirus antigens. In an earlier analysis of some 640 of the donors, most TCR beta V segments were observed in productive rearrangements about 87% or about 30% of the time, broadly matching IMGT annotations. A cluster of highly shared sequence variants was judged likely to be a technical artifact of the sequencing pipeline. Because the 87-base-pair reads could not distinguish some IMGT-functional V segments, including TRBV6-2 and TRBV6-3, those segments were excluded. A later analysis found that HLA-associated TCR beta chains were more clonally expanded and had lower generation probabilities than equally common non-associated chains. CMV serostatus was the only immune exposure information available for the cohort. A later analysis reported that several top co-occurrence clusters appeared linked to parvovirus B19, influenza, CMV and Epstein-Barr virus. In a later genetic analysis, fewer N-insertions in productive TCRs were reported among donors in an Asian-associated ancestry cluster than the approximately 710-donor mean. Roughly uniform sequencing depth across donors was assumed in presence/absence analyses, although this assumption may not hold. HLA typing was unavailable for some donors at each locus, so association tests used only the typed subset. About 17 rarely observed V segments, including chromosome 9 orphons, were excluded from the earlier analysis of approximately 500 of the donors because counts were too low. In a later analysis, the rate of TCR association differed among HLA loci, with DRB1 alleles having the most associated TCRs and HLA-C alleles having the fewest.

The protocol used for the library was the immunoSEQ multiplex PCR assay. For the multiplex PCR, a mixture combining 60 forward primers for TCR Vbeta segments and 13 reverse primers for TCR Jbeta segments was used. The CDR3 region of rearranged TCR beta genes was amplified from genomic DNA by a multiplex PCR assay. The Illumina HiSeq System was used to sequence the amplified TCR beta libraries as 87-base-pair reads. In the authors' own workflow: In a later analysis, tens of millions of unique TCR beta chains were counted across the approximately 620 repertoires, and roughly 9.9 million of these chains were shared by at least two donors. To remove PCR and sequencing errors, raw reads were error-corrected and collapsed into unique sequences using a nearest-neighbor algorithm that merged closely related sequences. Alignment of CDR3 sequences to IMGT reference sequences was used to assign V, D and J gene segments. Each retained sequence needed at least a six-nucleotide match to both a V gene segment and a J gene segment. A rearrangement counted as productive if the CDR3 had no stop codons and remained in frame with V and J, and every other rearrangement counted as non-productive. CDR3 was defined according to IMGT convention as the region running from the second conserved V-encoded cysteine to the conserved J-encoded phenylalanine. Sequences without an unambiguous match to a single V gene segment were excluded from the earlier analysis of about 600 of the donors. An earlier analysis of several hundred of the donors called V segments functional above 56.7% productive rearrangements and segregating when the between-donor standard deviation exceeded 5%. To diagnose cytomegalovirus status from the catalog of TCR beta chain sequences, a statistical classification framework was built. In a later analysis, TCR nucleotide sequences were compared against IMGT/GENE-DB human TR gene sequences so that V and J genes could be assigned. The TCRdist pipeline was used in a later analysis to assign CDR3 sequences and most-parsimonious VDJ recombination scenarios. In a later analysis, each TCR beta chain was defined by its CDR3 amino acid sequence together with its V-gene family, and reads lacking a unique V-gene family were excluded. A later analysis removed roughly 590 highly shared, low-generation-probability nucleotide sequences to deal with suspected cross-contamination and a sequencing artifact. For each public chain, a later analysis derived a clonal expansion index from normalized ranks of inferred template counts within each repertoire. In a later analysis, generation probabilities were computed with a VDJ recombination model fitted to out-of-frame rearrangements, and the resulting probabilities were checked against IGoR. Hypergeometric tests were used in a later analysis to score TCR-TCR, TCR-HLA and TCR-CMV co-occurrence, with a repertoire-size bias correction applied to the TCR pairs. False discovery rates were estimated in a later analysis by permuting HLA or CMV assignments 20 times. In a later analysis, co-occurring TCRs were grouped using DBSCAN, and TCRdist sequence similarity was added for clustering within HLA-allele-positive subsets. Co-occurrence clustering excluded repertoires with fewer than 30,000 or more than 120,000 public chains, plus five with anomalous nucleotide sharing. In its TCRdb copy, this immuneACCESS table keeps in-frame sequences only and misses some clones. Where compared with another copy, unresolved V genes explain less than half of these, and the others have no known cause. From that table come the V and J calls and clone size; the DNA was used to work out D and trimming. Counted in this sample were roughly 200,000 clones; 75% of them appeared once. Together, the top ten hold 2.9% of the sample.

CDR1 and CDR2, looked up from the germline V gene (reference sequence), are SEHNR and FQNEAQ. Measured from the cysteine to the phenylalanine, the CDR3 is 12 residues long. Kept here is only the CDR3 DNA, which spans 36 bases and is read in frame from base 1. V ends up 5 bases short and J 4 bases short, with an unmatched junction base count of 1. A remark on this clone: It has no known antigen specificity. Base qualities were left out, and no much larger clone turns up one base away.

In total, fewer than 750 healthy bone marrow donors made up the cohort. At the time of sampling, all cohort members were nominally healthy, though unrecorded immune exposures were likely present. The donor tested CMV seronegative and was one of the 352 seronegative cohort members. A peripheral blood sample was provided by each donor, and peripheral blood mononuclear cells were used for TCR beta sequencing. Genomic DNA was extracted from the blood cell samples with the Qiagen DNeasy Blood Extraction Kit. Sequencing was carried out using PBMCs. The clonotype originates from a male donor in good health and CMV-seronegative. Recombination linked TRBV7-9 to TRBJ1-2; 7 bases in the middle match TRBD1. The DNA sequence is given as TGTGCCAGCAGCCGGGACAGCTATGGCTACACCTTC. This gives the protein CASSRDSYGYTF.